Below are 3 T cell receptor beta chains sequenced from a single sample in a study of T cells in Graves' hyperthyroidism and ophthalmopathy. Regions amplified from RNA transcripts were the TCR beta CDR3 regions. First-round RT-PCR with HTBI primers amplified the TCR CDR3 region. MiXCR, applied by TCRdb to the multiplex PCR reads, yields one record per CDR3 protein. The top ten clones hold around a fifth of a sample with 550,000 to 700,000 distinct CDR3 sequences, around 45% of them seen once. What was sequenced was peripheral blood or thyroid tissue (not recorded which). The receptor source for this set is an adult woman with Graves' disease, either hyperthyroidism or ophthalmopathy (not recorded which).

The sample holds many counts of this clonotype. V is TRBV7-3 and J is TRBJ2-2; 8 nucleotides agree with TRBD2. Germline trimming cut 5 bases from V and 3 bases from J; bases unmatched to any gene: 14. The germline gives CDR1 SGHTA, CDR2 FQGTGA. The CDR3 loop spans 18 amino acids. CDR3 sequence (DNA): TGTGCCAGCAGCCCCACCGGGGGCGGGACTAGATACACCGGGGAGCTGTTTTTT. Residues: CASSPTGGGTRYTGELFF.

This clonotype was detected many times. This chain links TRBV4-1 with TRBJ2-7, with D tentatively TRBD2 (5 bases). This CDR3 is 14 amino acids long. Germline values: CDR1 MGHRA, CDR2 YSYEKL. The germline V and J ends were trimmed by 7 bases and 0 bases, with 13 bases remaining between them. In DNA form, the CDR3 reads TGCGCCAGCACCCGGACTCCCTCCTCCTACGAGCAGTACTTC. It is translated as CASTRTPSSYEQYF.

V is TRBV7-2 and J is TRBJ1-4; D gene ambiguous. Germline-derived CDR1 and CDR2 are SGHTA and FQGNSA. The length of the CDR3 is 16 residues. The V and J ends lost 1 base and 5 bases respectively, with 14 bases between them. The CDR3 nucleotides read TGTGCCAGCAGCTTAGGGGTGGGCCTGCTAAATGAAAAACTGTTTTTT. Translating it yields CASSLGVGLLNEKLFF.